Listed here are 17 T cell receptor beta chains from one sample, sequenced in a study of cytomegalovirus exposure and HLA in healthy donors. Only in-frame clones appear in the TCRdb table, and some are missing; sequencing was by immunoSEQ multiplex PCR. The table lists 68,000 or so clones, roughly 90% of them singletons, with 0.95% to 1.5% in the top ten. The sequenced material came from PBMCs. These TCRs come from a woman younger than 35 in good health and CMV-seronegative.

CDR3: CASSLWRPRRGVPAREHF. Here the CDR3 DNA reads TGTGCCAGCAGCCTCTGGAGGCCCCGGCGAGGCGTTCCCGCCCGGGAGCATTTT. The rearrangement uses TRBV14 and TRBJ1-5; D gene uncertain. V was clipped by 4 bases and J by 14 bases, with 33 bases between them. The germline V gene encodes CDR1 SGHDN and CDR2 FVKESK. There are 18 residues in the CDR3.

The rearrangement uses TRBV27 and TRBJ1-1; D is possibly TRBD1 (6 bases). The V end lost 8 bases, the J end lost 7 bases, and 14 bases lay between the germline ends. This CDR3 has 12 residues. Germline CDR1 reads MNHEY; CDR2 reads SMNVEV (reference sequence). The CDR3 nucleotides read TGTGCCAGCCGAAATGGACAGCTTGAAGCTTTCTTT. It is translated as CASRNGQLEAFF.

The CDR3 region has the DNA TGTGCCAGCAGCCCTCTCGCCGGGACACTCAGCACAGATACGCAGTATTTT. Translating gives CASSPLAGTLSTDTQYF. The rearrangement joins TRBV7-9 to TRBJ2-3; TRBD1 is a possible D gene (6 bases). The CDR3 loop spans 17 amino acids. Germline V gives CDR1 SEHNR, CDR2 FQNEAQ (reference sequence). Trimming cost V 5 bases and J 0 bases, with 18 bases left between them.

The chain has TRBV4-1 and TRBJ2-2; D unclear. Looked up from germline, CDR1 is MGHRA and CDR2 is YSYEKL. CDR3 size: 17 residues. V was trimmed by 1 base and J by 4 bases, leaving 16 bases between them. The CDR3 DNA is TGCGCCAGCAGCCAAGTTAACAGACGAACCGTCACCGGGGAGCTGTTTTTT. Translated: CASSQVNRRTVTGELFF.

The chain links TRBV19 to TRBJ2-7; a weak D match, TRBD1 (5 bases). The V and J ends lost 4 bases and 3 bases respectively, with 13 bases between them. Germline V gene lookup returns CDR1 LNHDA and CDR2 SQIVND (reference sequence). This CDR3 comprises 14 residues. The DNA of the CDR3 is TGTGCCAGTAGTAATCGGCAGGGCAACTACGAGCAGTACTTC. This encodes CASSNRQGNYEQYF.

V and J are TRBV28 and TRBJ1-2; D uncertain. Trimming took off 10 bases at V and 13 bases at J, with 19 bases between the two ends. The germline V gene encodes CDR1 MDHEN and CDR2 SYDVKM. This CDR3 has 11 residues. The CDR3 nucleotides are TGTGCCACCAGCGATTCCGGACTCCTCACCTTC. Translation: CATSDSGLLTF.

This chain connects TRBV7-8 to TRBJ2-7; D ambiguous. CDR3 length: 12 residues. CDR1 and CDR2 (germline): SGHVS, FQNEAQ. V gave up 0 bases and J gave up 7 bases, with 7 bases separating them. The DNA for the CDR3 is TGTGCCAGCAGCTTAGCGAGGTATGAGCAGTACTTC. Translated, it gives CASSLARYEQYF.

The chain recombines TRBV10-1 with TRBJ2-1, with 12 bases fitting TRBD2. CDR3 size: 14 residues. The trim removed 7 bases at V and 6 bases at J, leaving 4 bases unmatched. CDR1 and CDR2 from the germline V gene are WNHNN and SYGVQD (reference sequence). The DNA for the CDR3 is TGCGCCAGCACGACTAGCGGGAGTAGCAATGAGCAGTTCTTC. This gives the protein CASTTSGSSNEQFF.

This clone was seen a handful of times. The V and J genes are TRBV5-6 and TRBJ2-1; 9 bases agree with TRBD1. The CDR3 contains 16 residues. Trimming took 4 bases from V and 0 from J; bases not matched to a gene: 5. Per the germline V gene, CDR1 is SGHDT and CDR2 is YYEEEE. In DNA form, the CDR3 reads TGTGCCAGCAGCATACAGGGGGCAGGCTCCTACAATGAGCAGTTCTTC. As protein: CASSIQGAGSYNEQFF.

This clone came up a few times. This sequence joins TRBV29-1 and TRBJ1-1; D is perhaps TRBD1 (5 bases). Germline CDR1 SQVTM, CDR2 ANQGSEA. The CDR3 is 13 residues long. The V and J ends lost 7 bases and 1 base respectively, with 13 bases between them. This CDR3 is CSAGPQGNTEAFF. The CDR3 DNA follows: TGCAGCGCCGGACCTCAGGGGAACACTGAAGCTTTCTTT.

The chain couples TRBV21-1 to TRBJ2-5; the table's D call, TRBD2, has no DNA check behind it. TRBV21-1 is noted as a pseudogene. The CDR3 sequence is 16 residues long. The CDR3 region is CASSKPGTSGGETQYF. The CDR3 DNA is TGTGCCAGCAGCAAACCCGGGACTAGCGGGGGAGAGACCCAGTACTTC.

The gene calls are TRBV7-9 and TRBJ2-7; D not certain. CDR1 is SEHNR and CDR2 is FQNEAQ in the germline V gene (reference sequence). Trimming shortened V by 5 bases and J by 2 bases, and 16 bases separated the two germline ends. This CDR3 comprises 15 residues. The CDR3 is CASSTLSRNTYEQYF. CDR3 nucleotide sequence: TGTGCCAGCAGCACCCTATCGCGGAATACCTACGAGCAGTACTTC.

The chain's CDR3 is CASSPIYEQYF. CDR3 nucleotides: TGTGCCAGCAGCCCTATCTACGAGCAGTACTTC. The genes are TRBV7-9 and TRBJ2-7; no definite D call. The V end was cut by 5 bases, the J end by 3 bases, with 5 bases between. The germline gives CDR1 SEHNR, CDR2 FQNEAQ (reference sequence). This CDR3 region has 11 residues.

The chain couples TRBV28 to TRBJ2-1, with TRBD1 matching over 8 bases. The V and J ends lost 7 bases and 3 bases, in that order; junction bases with no gene match: 5. The CDR3 runs 14 residues. From germline, CDR1 is MDHEN and CDR2 SYDVKM. CDR3 nucleotide sequence: TGTGCCAGCACCCGGGACAGGCTCTACAATGAGCAGTTCTTC. It codes for CASTRDRLYNEQFF.

This clone was counted only a few times. The rearrangement uses TRBV6-1 and TRBJ1-1; D gene unclear. CDR3 size: 14 residues. Germline values: CDR1 MNHNS, CDR2 SASEGT. Trimming cost V 5 bases and J 1 base, with 11 bases left between them. The CDR3 nucleotides are TGTGCCAGCAGTTTGGTGGCGGGGAACACTGAAGCTTTCTTT. Protein product: CASSLVAGNTEAFF.

The V and J genes are TRBV29-1 and TRBJ2-7, with a possible D match to TRBD1 (6 bases). The germline gives CDR1 SQVTM, CDR2 ANQGSEA. CDR3 length: 14 residues. Trimming cost V 4 bases and J 3 bases, with 16 bases left between them. The CDR3 sequence: CSVGARGELYEQYF. CDR3 DNA sequence: TGCAGCGTTGGAGCCAGGGGAGAACTCTACGAGCAGTACTTC.

As to this clone: At one end the junction does not follow the germline gene, possibly because of a read error. This rearrangement joins TRBV28 to TRBJ2-5; the D gene is possibly TRBD2 (6 bases). Germline-derived CDR1 and CDR2 are MDHEN and SYDVKM. The CDR3 extends over 14 amino acids. The CDR3 here is CASSLGGYLEAQYF. The CDR3 coding sequence is TGTGCCAGCAGTTTGGGGGGATACTTAGAGGCCCAGTACTTC.